Listed here is a single TCR beta chain. This sample is drawn from a study of shared T cell receptors in the human thymus. Germline CDR1 reads MDHEN; CDR2 reads SYDVKM. The CDR3 sequence is 17 residues long. V dropped 3 bases and J dropped 1; count of bases not matched to a gene: 7. Method: immunoSEQ multiplex PCR; TCRdb's copy keeps in-frame clones and lacks some. The sample holds some 640,000 clones, about 87% seen once. A further study also used this sample, focusing on human thymus T cells. That paper notes: Surgeons resected thymus tissue during corrective heart surgery. Biased V and J segment usage appeared in thymus and peripheral blood. Highly overlapping thymic repertoires among unrelated individuals were reported in related research.

The rearrangement joins TRBV28 to TRBJ2-1; TRBD2 aligns across 9 bases. The sequence came from a boy less than two years old with a congenital heart defect. Input material: thymocytes. CDR3 DNA: TGTGCCAGCAGTTTGATCACTAGCGGGCATTCCTACAATGAGCAGTTCTTC. It specifies CASSLITSGHSYNEQFF. Filled out from reference TRBV28 and TRBJ2-1, the complete variable domain reads DVKVTQSSRYLVKRTGEKVFLECVQDMDHENMFWYRQDPGLGLRLIYFSYDVKMKEKGDIPEGYSVSREKKERFSLILESASTNQTSMYLCASSLITSGHSYNEQFFGPGTRLTVL.